One and the same sample provided the 14 T cell receptor beta chains below, sequenced in a study of T-cell reconstitution after alpha-beta-depleted transplantation in children. The authors prepared the TCRbeta library with unique molecular identifiers. TCRdb fed the PCR reads into MiXCR, producing one record per CDR3 protein. The sample shows about 72,000 distinct CDR3 sequences, 5.5% to 7.5% of them seen only once. The specimen was PBMCs from the stem cell graft donor, collected from the stem cell graft. Every receptor here comes from a human donor who donated a stem cell graft to a child with acute lymphoblastic leukemia.

This clonotype was observed a handful of times. V gene TRBV27 combines with J gene TRBJ1-2; no clear D. Germline CDR1 is MNHEY and CDR2 is SMNVEV (reference sequence). The V and J ends lost 5 bases and 6 bases respectively, with 13 bases between them. The CDR3 length is 13 residues. The CDR3, as DNA: TGTGCCAGCAGTGCCACTGCGAGTCATGGCTACACCTTC. This codes for CASSATASHGYTF.

This clonotype was recorded at least ten times. The chain recombines TRBV6-5 with TRBJ2-7, with D unclear. Trimming removed 2 bases at V and 1 base at J, with 6 bases between. Germline CDR1 reads MNHEY; CDR2 reads SVGAGI. The CDR3 has 13 amino acids. The CDR3 loop is CASSYQLSYEQYF. The DNA of the CDR3 is TGTGCCAGCAGTTACCAACTGTCCTACGAGCAGTACTTC.

This clonotype was found many times. This chain joins TRBV20-1 and TRBJ1-1; D remains unclear. V was trimmed by 3 bases and J by 10 bases, leaving 9 bases between them. Looked up from germline, CDR1 is DFQATT and CDR2 is SNEGSKA (reference sequence). The CDR3 extends over 10 amino acids. CDR3 DNA sequence: TGCAGTGCTAGCTCACTTGGAGCTTTCTTT. Protein sequence: CSASSLGAFF.

There are many counts of this clonotype. This chain uses TRBV4-1 with TRBJ2-2, with D uncertain. This CDR3 spans 15 amino acids. V gave up 3 bases and J gave up 6 bases, with 14 bases separating them. The germline V gene has CDR1 MGHRA and CDR2 YSYEKL. CDR3 sequence (DNA): TGCGCCAGCAGCCAGGGGAACAGACCGGCCGGGGAGCTGTTTTTT. Its protein product is CASSQGNRPAGELFF.

In nucleotides, the CDR3 is TGTGCCAGCACGGGCAGGGCGGGAGATACGCAGTATTTT. Protein product: CASTGRAGDTQYF. This sequence joins TRBV2 and TRBJ2-3, with D possibly being TRBD1 or TRBD2 (5 bases each). Trimming cost V 7 bases and J 5 bases, with 13 bases left between them. The V gene's germline CDR1 is SNHLY and CDR2 FYNNEI. This CDR3 has 13 amino acids.

Ten or more counts support this clonotype. The V and J genes are TRBV5-1 and TRBJ2-1; no clear D. Trimming removed 4 bases from V and 2 bases from J, with 19 bases in between. This CDR3 is 17 amino acids long. Germline V gene data show CDR1 as SGHRS and CDR2 as YFSETQ. The CDR3 here is CASSPVLPLRTYNEQFF. CDR3 nucleotides: TGCGCCAGCAGCCCCGTATTACCCCTTAGGACCTACAATGAGCAGTTCTTC.

The sample holds many counts of this clonotype. This chain connects TRBV18 to TRBJ2-6; TRBD1 might be the D (6 bases). The germline V and J ends were trimmed by 2 bases and 0 bases, with 14 bases remaining between them. Looked up from germline, CDR1 is KGHSH and CDR2 is LQKENI. This CDR3 region has 18 residues. The CDR3, as DNA: TGTGCCAGCTCACCAAAAACAGGGCAAAGCTCTGGGGCCAACGTCCTGACTTTC. Translation: CASSPKTGQSSGANVLTF.

Many counts were recorded for this clonotype. In nucleotides, the CDR3 is TGTGCCAGCAGTGATTTCGAGCGGGAGGACTACAATGAGCAGTTCTTC. Translating gives CASSDFEREDYNEQFF. The rearrangement uses TRBV25-1 and TRBJ2-1; 9 bases match TRBD2. CDR1 and CDR2 from the germline V gene are MGHDK and SYGVNS. After removal of 3 bases from V and 3 bases from J, the junction contained 6 bases not matched to a gene. The CDR3 runs 16 residues.

This clonotype was picked up many times. J is TRBJ2-4 and V is TRBV6-5, with 8 bases aligning to TRBD1. From germline, CDR1 is MNHEY and CDR2 SVGAGI. The ends lost 6 bases at V and 7 bases at J; junction bases unmatched: 14. The CDR3 has 16 residues. The CDR3 region has the DNA TGTGCCAGCAGGGCCGGGACAGGATTGATCCTTAACATTCAGTACTTC. As protein: CASRAGTGLILNIQYF.

At least ten counts were recorded for this clonotype. This chain joins TRBV12-3 or TRBV12-4 and TRBJ1-2; tentative D call: TRBD1 (5 bases). This CDR3 spans 15 amino acids. Trimming removed 2 bases at V and 4 bases at J, with 14 bases between. The CDR3 loop is CASSLISRGGYGYTF. CDR3 coding DNA: TGTGCCAGCAGTTTAATCTCGCGCGGGGGCTATGGCTACACCTTC.

This clonotype has ten or more counts. This rearrangement joins TRBV7-2 to TRBJ2-5, with D hard to call. This CDR3 is built from 13 residues. The germline gives CDR1 SGHTA, CDR2 FQGNSA. The V end was cut by 4 bases, the J end by 10 bases, with 16 bases between. The CDR3 sequence is CASSSYLDPGQYF. The CDR3 coding sequence is TGTGCCAGCAGCTCATACCTGGATCCGGGCCAGTACTTC.

This clonotype was seen many times. The V gene is TRBV5-1, the J gene TRBJ2-1; the match to TRBD2 covers 12 bases. The V and J ends lost 2 bases and 0 bases, in that order; junction bases with no gene match: 9. This CDR3 is 19 amino acids long. Germline V lookup: CDR1 SGHRS, CDR2 YFSETQ. CDR3 protein: CASSFQGLAGYSSYNEQFF. Written as DNA, the CDR3 is TGCGCCAGCAGCTTCCAGGGACTAGCGGGTTACAGCTCCTACAATGAGCAGTTCTTC. The full variable domain, its missing parts supplied by reference TRBV5-1 and TRBJ2-1, is KAGVTQTPRYLIKTRGQQVTLSCSPISGHRSVSWYQQTPGQGLQFLFEYFSETQRNKGNFPGRFSGRQFSNSRSEMNVSTLELGDSALYLCASSFQGLAGYSSYNEQFFGPGTRLTVL.

This clonotype occurred many times. The chain recombines TRBV6-2 or TRBV6-3 with TRBJ1-2; D is ambiguous. The V gene lost 8 bases and the J gene lost 2 bases, with 9 bases spanning the gap. The CDR3 contains 12 residues. Per germline, CDR1 MNHEY and CDR2 SVGEGT. CDR3: CASCDLNYGYTF. The CDR3 DNA follows: TGTGCCAGCTGCGACCTCAACTATGGCTACACCTTC.

The chain carries TRBV11-3 and TRBJ2-3, with D perhaps matching TRBD2 (5 bases). In germline, CDR1 is SGHNT, CDR2 YENEEA. CDR3 length equals 14 residues. Trimming left V 2 bases short and J 2 bases short, with 8 bases between. CDR3: CASSLRETTDTQYF. The CDR3 coding sequence is TGTGCCAGCAGCTTAAGGGAGACCACAGATACGCAGTATTTT.